This TCR beta chain is drawn from a study of cytotoxic CD8 clonotypes in ibrutinib-treated CLL. Deep sequencing aimed at 1 in 200,000 to 1 in 1 million T cells' resolution. Profiled with immunoSEQ multiplex PCR; TCRdb holds only in-frame clones, not every one. The sample includes 150,000 to 200,000 clones, nearly 90% of them seen just once. Study-level findings and limits: Few clonotypes were public, and these shrank or held steady under treatment. Sampling times differed between sustained-remission and progressing patients.

Trimming removed 6 bases from V and 8 bases from J; junction bases left unmatched: 13. Germline V gene lookup returns CDR1 SGDLS and CDR2 YYNGEE. This CDR3 has 16 amino acids. A remark on this clone: Its antigen is not known.

The chain couples TRBV9 to TRBJ2-1, with TRBD2 matching over 11 bases. The TCR originated in a human donor with chronic lymphocytic leukemia. Sample: PBMCs, taken at disease progression, from a patient treated with ibrutinib. The CDR3 here is CASTLDSGRASYEQFF. DNA of the CDR3: TGTGCCAGCACCCTAGATAGCGGGAGGGCCTCTTATGAGCAGTTCTTC.